Each of the 10 T cell receptor beta chains below was sequenced from the same sample in a study of blood T cells in healthy people across ages. The second PCR ran roughly 7 to 11 cycles with a sample-barcoded 5' primer and J-beta primers. From the 5' RACE reads, TCRdb called clonotypes with MiXCR, one entry per CDR3 protein. The top ten hold under 4.5% of the sample, which has about 720,000 distinct CDR3 sequences, around 25% seen once. The same data also contributed to another study, on T cells of mothers and their children.

Material: blood. Source of these receptors: a boy younger than 18 in good health.

This clonotype was picked up a small number of times. The gene calls are TRBV28 and TRBJ2-2; D remains ambiguous. V shed 1 base and J shed 4 bases, with 7 bases lying between them. This CDR3 region has 14 residues. From germline, CDR1 is MDHEN and CDR2 SYDVKM. The CDR3 loop reads CASSLSRVTGELFF. CDR3 DNA sequence: TGTGCCAGCAGTTTATCTCGGGTCACCGGGGAGCTGTTTTTT.

The chain links TRBV27 to TRBJ1-2; D may be TRBD1 (6 bases). Germline V gives CDR1 MNHEY, CDR2 SMNVEV (reference sequence). CDR3 length: 15 amino acids. The germline V and J ends were trimmed by 5 bases and 3 bases, with 16 bases remaining between them. The CDR3 DNA follows: TGTGCCAGCAGTGACCCTAGGGGGAAGTACTATGGCTACACCTTC. Protein sequence: CASSDPRGKYYGYTF.

This chain joins TRBV7-2 and TRBJ2-7, with TRBD1 matching 11 bases. The germline V gene encodes CDR1 SGHTA and CDR2 FQGNSA. CDR3 size: 13 residues. The V gene end was trimmed by 5 bases and the J gene end by 9 bases; junction bases not matched to a gene: 6. Here the CDR3 DNA reads TGTGCCAGCAGCGGGACAGGGGGAGGCAGGCAGTACTTC. It yields the protein CASSGTGGGRQYF.

This chain connects TRBV29-1 to TRBJ1-2, with 7 nucleotides matching TRBD1. CDR1 and CDR2 from the germline V gene are SQVTM and ANQGSEA. J gave up 4 bases and V 1 base, and 9 bases lay outside the gene matches. CDR3 length: 15 amino acids. The CDR3 loop reads CSVEGARGRSYGYTF. The CDR3 DNA follows: TGCAGCGTTGAAGGAGCGAGGGGGCGAAGCTATGGCTACACCTTC.

This clonotype appeared a few times. The chain carries TRBV3-1 and TRBJ1-1; D remains ambiguous. In germline, CDR1 is LGHDT, CDR2 YNNKEL (reference sequence). The CDR3 has 14 residues. Trimming took off 4 bases at V and 2 bases at J, with 11 bases between the two ends. The CDR3 is CASSPLVGNTEAFF. Written as DNA, the CDR3 is TGTGCCAGCAGCCCGTTAGTGGGAAACACTGAAGCTTTCTTT.

This clonotype has just a few counts. The rearrangement links TRBV12-3 or TRBV12-4 to TRBJ2-3; 7 bases match TRBD2. The CDR3 is 15 residues long. Trimming removed 7 bases from V and 0 bases from J; junction bases left unmatched: 7. The CDR3 loop reads CASTLRGTSTDTQYF. The CDR3 DNA follows: TGTGCCAGCACCCTGCGGGGGACGAGCACAGATACGCAGTATTTT.

There are a few counts of this clonotype. The V gene is TRBV11-2, the J gene TRBJ2-6; 9 nucleotides line up with TRBD1. V shed 5 bases and J 0 bases; nucleotides not matched to a gene: 17. Germline V gene data show CDR1 as SGHAT and CDR2 as FQNNGV. CDR3 length equals 21 residues. For the CDR3, the DNA is TGTGCCAGCAGCATCGGGACAGGGAGACTGAGGGACCGCTCTGGGGCCAACGTCCTGACTTTC. This codes for CASSIGTGRLRDRSGANVLTF.

The count of this clonotype is one. V and J are TRBV12-3 or TRBV12-4 and TRBJ1-3; TRBD1 is a possible D gene (6 bases). This CDR3 has 15 residues. Trimming stripped 3 bases from V and 2 bases from J, with 11 bases between. CDR3 coding DNA: TGTGCCAGCAGTTTCTCCCAGGGGACTGGAAACACCATATATTTT. Translation: CASSFSQGTGNTIYF.

V is TRBV4-2 and J is TRBJ2-3, with TRBD2 matching over 8 bases. Germline-derived CDR1 and CDR2 are LGHNA and YNFKEQ. The junction had 5 bases not matched to a gene; V was cut back by 1 base and J by 2 bases. This CDR3 comprises 16 residues. The CDR3 region has the DNA TGTGCCAGCAGCCAAGGAGCGGGAGTCCCCACAGATACGCAGTATTTT. It encodes CASSQGAGVPTDTQYF.

This sequence joins TRBV5-6 and TRBJ2-7, with D perhaps assigned TRBD1 or TRBD2 (5 bases each). In germline, CDR1 is SGHDT, CDR2 YYEEEE. The CDR3 extends over 14 amino acids. Trimming cost V 4 bases and J 3 bases, with 14 bases left between them. Written as DNA, the CDR3 is TGTGCCAGCAGCAAGGACGGGACCAACTACGAGCAGTACTTC. It translates to CASSKDGTNYEQYF.